These T cell receptor beta chains were read from a single sample in a study of blood T cell repertoires in COVID-19. The protocol was immunoSEQ multiplex PCR, while the TCRdb copy is restricted to in-frame clones and leaves out a portion. The data show 230,000 or so clones, with roughly 81% seen just once and under 7% held by the top ten. Sample: PBMCs or T cells enriched from blood (not recorded which). These receptor sequences come from a woman aged 45-60 years who had been exposed to COVID-19. CDR3s include the opening cysteine and the closing phenylalanine or tryptophan. Each record gives: V gene, J gene, clone size, D gene, CDR3 protein, CDR3 DNA. A D gene is named only where the DNA matches it firmly. Not all rows give a size; the values are once, few, many and, for expanded clones, a class.

v_call: TRBV7-9
j_call: TRBJ1-1
clone_size: once
d_call: NA
cdr3_aa: CASTGGLNTEAFF
cdr3_nt: TGTGCCAGCACCGGGGGGTTGAACACTGAAGCTTTCTTT

v_call: TRBV2
j_call: TRBJ2-1
clone_size: NA
d_call: TRBD2
cdr3_aa: CASSSDPASGGYNEQFF
cdr3_nt: TGTGCCAGCAGTTCTGATCCCGCTAGCGGGGGTTACAATGAGCAGTTCTTC

v_call: TRBV5-4
j_call: TRBJ1-2
clone_size: NA
d_call: NA
cdr3_aa: CASNPGSGYGYTF
cdr3_nt: TGTGCCAGCAACCCAGGGTCCGGCTATGGCTACACCTTC

v_call: TRBV5-6
j_call: TRBJ2-1
clone_size: NA
d_call: TRBD2
cdr3_aa: CASRSPGLASNEQFF
cdr3_nt: TGTGCCAGCAGATCCCCCGGACTAGCCAGCAATGAGCAGTTCTTC

v_call: TRBV19
j_call: TRBJ2-3
clone_size: NA
d_call: NA
cdr3_aa: CATQEGDTQYF
cdr3_nt: TGTGCCACTCAGGAGGGCGATACGCAGTATTTT

v_call: TRBV6-1
j_call: TRBJ1-3
clone_size: NA
d_call: NA
cdr3_aa: CASSERQVSGNTIYF
cdr3_nt: TGTGCCAGCAGTGAGAGACAGGTCTCTGGAAACACCATATATTTT

v_call: TRBV7-9
j_call: TRBJ1-6
clone_size: NA
d_call: NA
cdr3_aa: CASSSAPLIQGDNSPLHF
cdr3_nt: TGTGCCAGCAGCTCCGCCCCCCTGATACAGGGTGATAATTCACCCCTCCACTTT

v_call: TRBV12-3/TRBV12-4
j_call: TRBJ1-1
clone_size: NA
d_call: NA
cdr3_aa: CASSINREAFF
cdr3_nt: TGTGCCAGCAGTATTAACAGAGAAGCTTTCTTT

v_call: TRBV6-5
j_call: TRBJ1-2
clone_size: many
d_call: TRBD1
cdr3_aa: CASAWEQGQGDGYTF
cdr3_nt: TGTGCCAGCGCTTGGGAACAGGGGCAGGGAGATGGCTACACCTTC

v_call: TRBV15
j_call: TRBJ1-3
clone_size: NA
d_call: NA
cdr3_aa: CATSRDSGSGNTIYF
cdr3_nt: TGTGCCACCAGCAGAGATAGCGGCTCTGGAAACACCATATATTTT

v_call: TRBV5-1
j_call: TRBJ1-1
clone_size: NA
d_call: NA
cdr3_aa: CASSLALTGNTEAFF
cdr3_nt: TGCGCCAGCAGCTTGGCCTTGACGGGGAACACTGAAGCTTTCTTT

v_call: TRBV7-9
j_call: TRBJ2-7
clone_size: NA
d_call: TRBD2
cdr3_aa: CASSPVGEGSYEQYF
cdr3_nt: TGTGCCAGCAGCCCTGTGGGGGAGGGCTCCTACGAGCAGTACTTC

v_call: TRBV19
j_call: TRBJ2-4
clone_size: NA
d_call: TRBD1
cdr3_aa: CASSIDGPGQGGKNIQYF
cdr3_nt: TGTGCCAGTAGTATCGACGGGCCGGGACAGGGAGGCAAAAACATTCAGTACTTC

v_call: TRBV7-3
j_call: TRBJ1-1
clone_size: NA
d_call: NA
cdr3_aa: CASSSDRGTEAFF
cdr3_nt: TGTGCCAGCAGCTCAGACCGGGGTACTGAAGCTTTCTTT

v_call: TRBV3-1/TRBV3-2
j_call: TRBJ2-2
clone_size: NA
d_call: NA
cdr3_aa: CASSQESGLLGLFF
cdr3_nt: TGTGCCAGCAGCCAAGAGTCCGGACTTTTAGGGCTGTTTTTT

v_call: TRBV12-3/TRBV12-4
j_call: TRBJ1-1
clone_size: NA
d_call: TRBD1
cdr3_aa: CASSFQTGSEAFF
cdr3_nt: TGTGCCAGCAGTTTCCAGACAGGGTCGGAAGCTTTCTTT

v_call: TRBV12-3/TRBV12-4
j_call: TRBJ2-7
clone_size: NA
d_call: NA
cdr3_aa: CASSSSAYEQYF
cdr3_nt: TGTGCCAGCAGTTCGTCCGCCTACGAGCAGTACTTC

v_call: TRBV12-3/TRBV12-4
j_call: TRBJ1-2
clone_size: NA
d_call: TRBD1
cdr3_aa: CASSLATGNGYTF
cdr3_nt: TGTGCCAGCAGTTTAGCGACAGGGAATGGCTACACCTTC

v_call: TRBV5-8
j_call: TRBJ2-5
clone_size: NA
d_call: TRBD1
cdr3_aa: CASSHRTGVVKTQYF
cdr3_nt: TGTGCCAGCAGCCATCGGACAGGGGTTGTAAAGACCCAGTACTTC

v_call: TRBV28
j_call: TRBJ1-5
clone_size: once
d_call: NA
cdr3_aa: CASSSPGRSNQPQHF
cdr3_nt: TGTGCCAGCAGCTCTCCCGGGAGGAGCAATCAGCCCCAGCATTTT

v_call: TRBV6-4
j_call: TRBJ1-1
clone_size: NA
d_call: NA
cdr3_aa: CASKASGNTEAFF
cdr3_nt: TGTGCCAGCAAAGCTTCGGGAAACACTGAAGCTTTCTTT

v_call: TRBV5-4
j_call: TRBJ2-2
clone_size: NA
d_call: NA
cdr3_aa: CASRRGQTNTGELFF
cdr3_nt: TGTGCCAGCCGGAGAGGGCAGACGAACACCGGGGAGCTGTTTTTT

v_call: TRBV23-1
j_call: TRBJ2-5
clone_size: NA
d_call: NA
cdr3_aa: CASRIQVPQETQYF
cdr3_nt: TGCGCCAGCCGAATTCAGGTGCCACAAGAGACCCAGTACTTC

v_call: TRBV7-2
j_call: TRBJ1-2
clone_size: NA
d_call: NA
cdr3_aa: CASSSLGGPGYGYTF
cdr3_nt: TGTGCCAGCAGCTCCCTGGGAGGGCCTGGCTATGGCTACACCTTC

v_call: TRBV3-1/TRBV3-2
j_call: TRBJ1-2
clone_size: NA
d_call: TRBD1
cdr3_aa: CASSPYSLSGTGGDGYTF
cdr3_nt: TGTGCCAGCAGCCCTTATTCACTATCCGGGACAGGGGGCGATGGCTACACCTTC

v_call: TRBV7-2
j_call: TRBJ1-5
clone_size: NA
d_call: TRBD1
cdr3_aa: CASSLGVRGQFSNQPQHF
cdr3_nt: TGTGCCAGCAGCTTGGGGGTCAGGGGACAGTTTAGCAATCAGCCCCAGCATTTT

v_call: TRBV2
j_call: TRBJ1-5
clone_size: NA
d_call: TRBD1
cdr3_aa: CASSARTGVSNQPQHF
cdr3_nt: TGTGCCAGCAGTGCCCGGACAGGGGTGAGCAATCAGCCCCAGCATTTT

v_call: TRBV12-3/TRBV12-4
j_call: TRBJ1-2
clone_size: NA
d_call: NA
cdr3_aa: CASTWSGLYGYTF
cdr3_nt: TGTGCCAGCACCTGGTCAGGGTTATATGGCTACACCTTC

v_call: TRBV30
j_call: TRBJ2-7
clone_size: NA
d_call: NA
cdr3_aa: CAWSAFQGNYEQYF
cdr3_nt: TGTGCCTGGAGTGCTTTCCAGGGTAACTACGAGCAGTACTTC

v_call: TRBV12-3/TRBV12-4
j_call: TRBJ2-7
clone_size: many
d_call: TRBD1
cdr3_aa: CASSRDSYEQYF
cdr3_nt: TGTGCCAGCAGCCGGGACAGCTACGAGCAGTACTTC

v_call: TRBV18
j_call: TRBJ1-1
clone_size: NA
d_call: TRBD1
cdr3_aa: CASSPRQGADTEAFF
cdr3_nt: TGTGCCAGCTCACCTAGACAGGGCGCGGACACTGAAGCTTTCTTT

v_call: TRBV29-1
j_call: TRBJ1-3
clone_size: NA
d_call: TRBD1
cdr3_aa: CSVELGTGGSGNTIYF
cdr3_nt: TGCAGCGTTGAATTGGGGACAGGGGGCTCTGGAAACACCATATATTTT

v_call: TRBV19
j_call: TRBJ1-1
clone_size: NA
d_call: NA
cdr3_aa: CASSIGGQTNTEAFF
cdr3_nt: TGTGCCAGTAGTATAGGGGGGCAGACGAACACTGAAGCTTTCTTT

v_call: TRBV5-6
j_call: TRBJ2-1
clone_size: NA
d_call: NA
cdr3_aa: CASSLSVSYNEQFF
cdr3_nt: TGTGCCAGCAGCCTTAGCGTTTCCTACAATGAGCAGTTCTTC

v_call: TRBV9
j_call: TRBJ2-5
clone_size: few
d_call: NA
cdr3_aa: CASSLGTQSLETQYF
cdr3_nt: TGTGCCAGCAGCCTCGGGACTCAGAGTCTAGAGACCCAGTACTTC

v_call: TRBV7-9
j_call: TRBJ1-1
clone_size: few
d_call: NA
cdr3_aa: CASRVQMNTEAFF
cdr3_nt: TGTGCCAGCAGGGTACAGATGAACACTGAAGCTTTCTTT

v_call: TRBV5-1
j_call: TRBJ1-1
clone_size: once
d_call: TRBD1
cdr3_aa: CASSLQGMITEAFF
cdr3_nt: TGCGCCAGCAGCTTACAGGGGATGATCACTGAAGCTTTCTTT

v_call: TRBV12-3/TRBV12-4
j_call: TRBJ1-1
clone_size: NA
d_call: NA
cdr3_aa: CASSPNLNTEAFF
cdr3_nt: TGTGCCAGCAGCCCCAATTTGAACACTGAAGCTTTCTTT

v_call: TRBV29-1
j_call: TRBJ1-1
clone_size: NA
d_call: NA
cdr3_aa: CSVVPDTEAFF
cdr3_nt: TGCAGCGTTGTCCCGGACACTGAAGCTTTCTTT

v_call: TRBV19
j_call: TRBJ2-4
clone_size: NA
d_call: TRBD1
cdr3_aa: CATADRALNIQYF
cdr3_nt: TGTGCCACCGCGGACAGGGCTTTAAACATTCAGTACTTC

v_call: TRBV27
j_call: TRBJ2-5
clone_size: NA
d_call: NA
cdr3_aa: CASSFSSQETQYF
cdr3_nt: TGTGCCAGCAGTTTCTCCAGCCAAGAGACCCAGTACTTC

v_call: TRBV4-1
j_call: TRBJ1-4
clone_size: NA
d_call: TRBD1
cdr3_aa: CASSQTTGTEKLFF
cdr3_nt: TGCGCCAGCAGCCAAACGACAGGGACCGAAAAACTGTTTTTT

v_call: TRBV6-5
j_call: TRBJ1-1
clone_size: NA
d_call: NA
cdr3_aa: CASSHLRDTEAFF
cdr3_nt: TGTGCCAGCAGTCATCTCAGGGACACTGAAGCTTTCTTT

v_call: TRBV9
j_call: TRBJ2-2
clone_size: NA
d_call: NA
cdr3_aa: CASSEEARLRNTGELFF
cdr3_nt: TGTGCCAGCAGCGAAGAGGCCCGCTTGAGGAACACCGGGGAGCTGTTTTTT

v_call: TRBV5-4
j_call: TRBJ1-1
clone_size: NA
d_call: NA
cdr3_aa: CASSLGRDTEAFF
cdr3_nt: TGTGCCAGCAGCTTGGGGAGGGACACTGAAGCTTTCTTT

v_call: TRBV7-2
j_call: TRBJ2-7
clone_size: NA
d_call: NA
cdr3_aa: CASSLGLVEQYF
cdr3_nt: TGTGCCAGCAGCTTAGGTCTCGTCGAGCAGTACTTC

v_call: TRBV27
j_call: TRBJ1-5
clone_size: NA
d_call: NA
cdr3_aa: CASSPGRNQPQHF
cdr3_nt: TGTGCCAGCAGCCCCGGGAGGAATCAGCCCCAGCATTTT

v_call: TRBV27
j_call: TRBJ1-5
clone_size: NA
d_call: NA
cdr3_aa: CASSLTAGGPQHF
cdr3_nt: TGTGCCAGCAGTTTAACGGCCGGAGGGCCCCAGCATTTT

v_call: TRBV6-5
j_call: TRBJ2-3
clone_size: NA
d_call: TRBD1
cdr3_aa: CASSTQDRGDTQYF
cdr3_nt: TGTGCCAGCAGTACCCAGGACAGGGGAGATACGCAGTATTTT

v_call: TRBV18
j_call: TRBJ1-1
clone_size: NA
d_call: NA
cdr3_aa: CASSVRQAQNTEAFF
cdr3_nt: TGTGCCAGCTCAGTAAGACAGGCCCAGAACACTGAAGCTTTCTTT

v_call: TRBV11-2
j_call: TRBJ2-3
clone_size: once
d_call: TRBD2
cdr3_aa: CASSLQRGGDTQYF
cdr3_nt: TGTGCCAGCAGCTTACAGCGGGGGGGGGATACGCAGTATTTT

v_call: TRBV6-5
j_call: TRBJ1-1
clone_size: once
d_call: TRBD1
cdr3_aa: CASRPGQALNGAFF
cdr3_nt: TGTGCCAGCAGACCAGGACAGGCCCTTAATGGAGCTTTCTTT

v_call: TRBV2
j_call: TRBJ1-2
clone_size: NA
d_call: TRBD1
cdr3_aa: CASSIRQGSGYTF
cdr3_nt: TGTGCCAGCAGTATTCGACAGGGCAGCGGCTACACCTTC

v_call: TRBV7-2
j_call: TRBJ2-2
clone_size: NA
d_call: TRBD1
cdr3_aa: CASSFGDRVWTGELFF
cdr3_nt: TGTGCCAGCAGCTTTGGGGACAGGGTGTGGACCGGGGAGCTGTTTTTT

v_call: TRBV7-9
j_call: TRBJ2-7
clone_size: NA
d_call: TRBD1
cdr3_aa: CASSLEAGQGAYEQYF
cdr3_nt: TGTGCCAGCAGCTTAGAGGCGGGACAGGGGGCCTACGAGCAGTACTTC